A selection of T cell receptor beta chains follows, all from one sample in a study of blood T cell repertoires in COVID-19. Method: immunoSEQ multiplex PCR; TCRdb's copy keeps in-frame clones and lacks some. The sample has fewer than 400,000 clones, roughly 89% seen once. The source material was PBMCs or T cells enriched from blood (not recorded which). These receptors were taken from a woman aged 25 to 45 who had recovered from COVID-19. The CDR3 runs from the conserved cysteine through the conserved F or W. Fields, in order: V gene, D gene, clone size, J gene, CDR3 protein, CDR3 DNA. D genes are given only for firm matches. Clone size is stated in some rows and not others, as once, few, many or a class when expanded.

TRBV6-5	TRBD1	.	TRBJ1-2	CASSPGGASLYGYTF	TGTGCCAGCAGCCCAGGGGGCGCGAGTCTCTATGGCTACACCTTC
TRBV28	.	once	TRBJ1-1	CASSLVKGVANTEAFF	TGTGCCAGCAGTTTAGTAAAGGGAGTAGCGAACACTGAAGCTTTCTTT
TRBV3-1/TRBV3-2	.	.	TRBJ2-5	CASSQERGIRWGTQYF	TGTGCCAGCAGCCAAGAGAGGGGGATTAGGTGGGGGACCCAGTACTTC
TRBV18	.	.	TRBJ1-1	CASSRSGGAATEAFF	TGTGCCAGCTCCCGCTCTGGGGGGGCGGCCACTGAAGCTTTCTTT
TRBV5-5	TRBD1	.	TRBJ2-7	CASSLGDRVVPEQYF	TGTGCCAGCAGCTTGGGGGACAGGGTGGTCCCAGAGCAGTACTTC
TRBV28	TRBD1	.	TRBJ2-1	CASRGAGTGRDNEQFF	TGTGCCAGCAGAGGCGCAGGGACAGGGCGGGACAATGAGCAGTTCTTC
TRBV6-4	.	.	TRBJ2-2	CASSGTVNTGELFF	TGTGCCAGCAGTGGGACAGTAAACACCGGGGAGCTGTTTTTT
TRBV6-1	TRBD1	.	TRBJ1-2	CASSESGTGNYGYTF	TGTGCCAGCAGTGAGTCCGGGACAGGTAACTATGGCTACACCTTC
TRBV5-8	.	.	TRBJ2-1	CASSLGLARTYNEQFF	TGTGCCAGCAGCTTGGGGCTAGCGAGGACCTACAATGAGCAGTTCTTC
TRBV7-6	TRBD1	few	TRBJ2-5	CASSLAPDRGPKTQYF	TGTGCCAGCAGCTTAGCTCCAGACAGGGGGCCGAAGACCCAGTACTTC
TRBV19	TRBD2	.	TRBJ2-3	CASSMLAASTDTQYF	TGTGCCAGTAGTATGCTAGCGGCTAGCACAGATACGCAGTATTTT
TRBV7-3	.	.	TRBJ1-1	CASSQQMNTEAFF	TGTGCCAGCAGCCAACAGATGAACACTGAAGCTTTCTTT
TRBV5-1	.	.	TRBJ1-2	CASSPVGGAGALFYGYTF	TGCGCCAGCAGCCCCGTGGGGGGCGCGGGGGCTTTATTCTATGGCTACACCTTC
TRBV5-6	TRBD1	.	TRBJ1-2	CASRVQGASNYGYTF	TGTGCCAGCAGGGTACAGGGGGCATCCAACTATGGCTACACCTTC
TRBV10-3	.	.	TRBJ1-2	CAINPGYGYTF	TGTGCCATCAATCCAGGTTATGGCTACACCTTC